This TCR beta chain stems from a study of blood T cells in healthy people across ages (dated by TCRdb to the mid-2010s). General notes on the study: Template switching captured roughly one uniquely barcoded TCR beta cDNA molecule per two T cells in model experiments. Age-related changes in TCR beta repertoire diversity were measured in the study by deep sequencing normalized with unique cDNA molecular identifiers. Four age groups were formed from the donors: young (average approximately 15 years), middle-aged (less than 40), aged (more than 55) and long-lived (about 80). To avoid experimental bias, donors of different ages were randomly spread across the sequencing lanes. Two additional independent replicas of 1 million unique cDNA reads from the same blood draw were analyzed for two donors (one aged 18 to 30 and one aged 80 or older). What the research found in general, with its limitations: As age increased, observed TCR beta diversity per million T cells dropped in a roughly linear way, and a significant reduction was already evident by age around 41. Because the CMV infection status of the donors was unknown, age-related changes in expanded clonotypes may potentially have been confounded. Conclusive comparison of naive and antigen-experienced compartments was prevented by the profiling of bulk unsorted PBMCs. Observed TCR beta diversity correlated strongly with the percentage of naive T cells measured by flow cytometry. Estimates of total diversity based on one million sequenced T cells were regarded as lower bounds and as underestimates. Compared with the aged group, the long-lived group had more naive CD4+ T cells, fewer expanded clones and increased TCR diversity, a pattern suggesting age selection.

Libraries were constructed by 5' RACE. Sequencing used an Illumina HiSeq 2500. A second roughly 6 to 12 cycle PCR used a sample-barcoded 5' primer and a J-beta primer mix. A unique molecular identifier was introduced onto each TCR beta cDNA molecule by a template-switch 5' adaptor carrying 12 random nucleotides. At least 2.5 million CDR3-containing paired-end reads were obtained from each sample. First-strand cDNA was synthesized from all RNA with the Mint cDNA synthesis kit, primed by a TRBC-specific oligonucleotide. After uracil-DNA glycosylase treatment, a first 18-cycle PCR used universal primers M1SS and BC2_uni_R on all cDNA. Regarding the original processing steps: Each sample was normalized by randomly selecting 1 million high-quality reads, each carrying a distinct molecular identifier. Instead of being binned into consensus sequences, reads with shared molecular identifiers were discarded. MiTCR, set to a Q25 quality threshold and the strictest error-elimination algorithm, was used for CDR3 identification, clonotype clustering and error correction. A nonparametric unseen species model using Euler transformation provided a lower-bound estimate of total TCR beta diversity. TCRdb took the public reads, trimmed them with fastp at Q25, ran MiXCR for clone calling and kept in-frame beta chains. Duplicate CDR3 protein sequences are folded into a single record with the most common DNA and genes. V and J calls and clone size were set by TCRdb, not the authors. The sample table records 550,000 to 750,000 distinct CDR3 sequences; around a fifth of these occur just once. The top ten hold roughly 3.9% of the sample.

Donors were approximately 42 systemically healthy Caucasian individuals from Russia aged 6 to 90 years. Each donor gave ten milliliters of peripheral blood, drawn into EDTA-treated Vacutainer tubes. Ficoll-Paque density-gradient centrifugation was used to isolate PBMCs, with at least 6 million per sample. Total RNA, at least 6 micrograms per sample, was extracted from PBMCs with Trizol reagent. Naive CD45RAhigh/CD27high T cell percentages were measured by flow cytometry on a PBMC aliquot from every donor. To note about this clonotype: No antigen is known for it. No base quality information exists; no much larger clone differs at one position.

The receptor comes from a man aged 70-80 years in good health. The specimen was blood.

The CDR3 loop reads CASSRSETQYF. The sequence in DNA is TGTGCCAGCAGTCGGTCAGAGACCCAGTACTTC. The sequence is built from TRBV12-3 or TRBV12-4 and TRBJ2-5; the D segment cannot be called with confidence. The CDR3 contains 11 residues, cysteine and phenylalanine counted. The kept DNA is CDR3 alone, 33 bases in frame from the first base. V is shortened by 5 bases, J by 4 bases, and the region joining them spans 5 bases.